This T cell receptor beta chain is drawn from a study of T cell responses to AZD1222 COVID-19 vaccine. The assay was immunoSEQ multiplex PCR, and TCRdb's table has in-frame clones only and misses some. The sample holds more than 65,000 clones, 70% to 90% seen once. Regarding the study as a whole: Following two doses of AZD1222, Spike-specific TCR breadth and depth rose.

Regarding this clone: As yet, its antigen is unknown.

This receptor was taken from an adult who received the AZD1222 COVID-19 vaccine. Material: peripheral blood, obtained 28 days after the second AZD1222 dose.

CDR3 DNA sequence: TGTGCCAGCAGACGTTCTGTCGGGACAGGGTACAATTCACCCCTCCACTTT. Protein sequence: CASRRSVGTGYNSPLHF. This chain uses TRBV7-9 with TRBJ1-6, with 9 positions matching TRBD1. The V gene end was trimmed by 6 bases and the J gene end by 7 bases; junction bases not matched to a gene: 13. CDR3 length equals 17 residues. Germline V gene sequence: CDR1 SEHNR, CDR2 FQNEAQ (reference sequence).